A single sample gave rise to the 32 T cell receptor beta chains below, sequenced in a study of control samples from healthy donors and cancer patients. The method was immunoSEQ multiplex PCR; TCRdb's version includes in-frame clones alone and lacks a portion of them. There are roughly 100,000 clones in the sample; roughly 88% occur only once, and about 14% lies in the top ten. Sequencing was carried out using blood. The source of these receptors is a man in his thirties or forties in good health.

The CDR3 DNA reads as TGTGCCACCAGCCCCGAATCCGGGGCCAACGTCCTGACTTTC. This codes for CATSPESGANVLTF. The V call is TRBV15, the J call TRBJ2-6; D not certain. The CDR3 is 14 amino acids. CDR1 LNHNV and CDR2 YYDKDF come from the germline V gene (reference sequence). The V end lost 5 bases, the J end lost 4 bases, and 9 bases lay between the germline ends.

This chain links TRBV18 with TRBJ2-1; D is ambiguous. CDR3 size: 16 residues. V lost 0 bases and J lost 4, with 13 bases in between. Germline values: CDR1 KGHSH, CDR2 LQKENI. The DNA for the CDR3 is TGTGCCAGCTCACCACCGCCTCCGGACCTTTACAATGAGCAGTTCTTC. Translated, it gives CASSPPPPDLYNEQFF. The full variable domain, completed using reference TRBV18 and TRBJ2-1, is NAGVMQNPRHLVRRRGQEARLRCSPMKGHSHVYWYRQLPEEGLKFMVYLQKENIIDESGMPKERFSAEFPKEGPSILRIQQVVRGDSAAYFCASSPPPPDLYNEQFFGPGTRLTVL.

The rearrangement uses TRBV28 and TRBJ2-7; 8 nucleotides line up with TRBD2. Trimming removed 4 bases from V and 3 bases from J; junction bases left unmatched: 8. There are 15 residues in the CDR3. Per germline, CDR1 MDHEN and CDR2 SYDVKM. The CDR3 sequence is CASSSTGTSDYEQYF. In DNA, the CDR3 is TGTGCCAGCAGTTCAACCGGGACTAGTGACTACGAGCAGTACTTC. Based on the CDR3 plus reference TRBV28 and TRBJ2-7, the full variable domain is DVKVTQSSRYLVKRTGEKVFLECVQDMDHENMFWYRQDPGLGLRLIYFSYDVKMKEKGDIPEGYSVSREKKERFSLILESASTNQTSMYLCASSSTGTSDYEQYFGPGTRLTVT.

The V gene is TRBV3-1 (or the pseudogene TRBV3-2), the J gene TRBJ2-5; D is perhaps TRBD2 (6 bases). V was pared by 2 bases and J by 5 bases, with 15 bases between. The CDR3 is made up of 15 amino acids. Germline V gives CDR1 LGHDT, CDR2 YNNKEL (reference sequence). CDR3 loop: CASSQSSGVGETQYF. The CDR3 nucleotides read TGTGCCAGCAGCCAATCCTCGGGGGTTGGGGAGACCCAGTACTTC.

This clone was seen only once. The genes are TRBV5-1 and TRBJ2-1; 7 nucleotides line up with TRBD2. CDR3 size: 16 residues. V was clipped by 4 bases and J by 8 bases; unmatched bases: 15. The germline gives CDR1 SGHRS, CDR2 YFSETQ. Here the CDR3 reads CASSPGAGVLIDEQFF. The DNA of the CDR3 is TGCGCCAGCAGCCCCGGCGCGGGAGTACTTATCGATGAGCAGTTCTTC.

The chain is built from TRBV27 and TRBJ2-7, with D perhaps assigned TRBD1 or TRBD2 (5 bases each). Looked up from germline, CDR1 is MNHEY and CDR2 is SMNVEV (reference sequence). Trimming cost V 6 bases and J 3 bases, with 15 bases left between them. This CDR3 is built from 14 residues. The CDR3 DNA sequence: TGTGCCAGCAGCCTCCGGGACGGAGACTACGAGCAGTACTTC. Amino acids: CASSLRDGDYEQYF.

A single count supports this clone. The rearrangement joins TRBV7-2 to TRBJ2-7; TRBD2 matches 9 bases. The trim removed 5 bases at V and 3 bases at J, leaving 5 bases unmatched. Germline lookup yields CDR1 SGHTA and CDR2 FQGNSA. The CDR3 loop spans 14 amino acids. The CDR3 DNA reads TGTGCCAGCAGCCCGACTAGCGGCCACTACGAGCAGTACTTC. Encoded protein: CASSPTSGHYEQYF.

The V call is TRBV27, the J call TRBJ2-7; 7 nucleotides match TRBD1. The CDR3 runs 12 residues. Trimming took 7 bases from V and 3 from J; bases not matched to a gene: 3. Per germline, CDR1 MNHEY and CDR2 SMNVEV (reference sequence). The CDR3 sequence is CASMTGLYEQYF. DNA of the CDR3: TGTGCCAGCATGACAGGGCTCTACGAGCAGTACTTC.

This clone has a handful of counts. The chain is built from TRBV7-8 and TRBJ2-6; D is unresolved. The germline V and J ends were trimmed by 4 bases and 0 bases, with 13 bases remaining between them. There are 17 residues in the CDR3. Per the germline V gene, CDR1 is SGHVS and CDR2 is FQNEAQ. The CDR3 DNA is TGTGCCAGCAGCTCCGAGGACGGTGGCTCTGGGGCCAACGTCCTGACTTTC. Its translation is CASSSEDGGSGANVLTF.

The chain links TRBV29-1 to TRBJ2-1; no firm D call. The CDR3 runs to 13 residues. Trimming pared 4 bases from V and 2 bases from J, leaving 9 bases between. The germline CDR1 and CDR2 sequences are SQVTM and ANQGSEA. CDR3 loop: CSVVLLTYNEQFF. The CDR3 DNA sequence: TGCAGCGTTGTTCTACTCACCTACAATGAGCAGTTCTTC.

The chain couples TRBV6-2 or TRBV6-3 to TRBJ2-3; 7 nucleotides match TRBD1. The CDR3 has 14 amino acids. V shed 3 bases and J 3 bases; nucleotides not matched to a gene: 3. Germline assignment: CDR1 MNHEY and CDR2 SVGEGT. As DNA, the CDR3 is TGTGCCAGCAGTTATGGCAGGGGGACAGATACGCAGTATTTT. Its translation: CASSYGRGTDTQYF.

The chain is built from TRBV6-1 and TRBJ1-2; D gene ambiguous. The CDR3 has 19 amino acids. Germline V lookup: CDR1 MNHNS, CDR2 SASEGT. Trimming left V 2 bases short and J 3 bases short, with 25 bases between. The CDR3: CASSEWEEAGSEIDYGYTF. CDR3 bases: TGTGCCAGCAGTGAATGGGAGGAGGCAGGTAGTGAGATTGACTATGGCTACACCTTC.

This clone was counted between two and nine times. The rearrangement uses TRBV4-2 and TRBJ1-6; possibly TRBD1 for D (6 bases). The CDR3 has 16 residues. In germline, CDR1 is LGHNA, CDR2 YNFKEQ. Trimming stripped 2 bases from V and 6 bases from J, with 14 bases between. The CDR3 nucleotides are TGTGCCAGCAGCCAACAAACGGGACAAATTAATTCACCCCTCCACTTT. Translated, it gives CASSQQTGQINSPLHF.

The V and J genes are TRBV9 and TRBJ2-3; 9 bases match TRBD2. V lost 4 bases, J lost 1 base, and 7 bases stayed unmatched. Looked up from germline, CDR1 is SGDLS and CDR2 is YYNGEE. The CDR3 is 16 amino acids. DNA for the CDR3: TGTGCCAGCAGCCTTAGCGGGAGTGAGCGCACAGATACGCAGTATTTT. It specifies CASSLSGSERTDTQYF.

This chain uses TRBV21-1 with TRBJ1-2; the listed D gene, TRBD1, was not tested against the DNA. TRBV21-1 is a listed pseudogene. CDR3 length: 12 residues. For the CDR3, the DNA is TGTGCCAGCAGCAGACCGGGACAACGGTACACCTTC. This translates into CASSRPGQRYTF.

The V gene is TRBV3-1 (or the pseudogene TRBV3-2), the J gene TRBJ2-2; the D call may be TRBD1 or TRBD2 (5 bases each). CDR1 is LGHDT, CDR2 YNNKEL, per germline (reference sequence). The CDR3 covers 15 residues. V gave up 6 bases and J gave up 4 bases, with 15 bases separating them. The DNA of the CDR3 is TGTGCCAGCAGTCCTTTGCCGGGACGCACCGGGGAGCTGTTTTTT. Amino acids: CASSPLPGRTGELFF.

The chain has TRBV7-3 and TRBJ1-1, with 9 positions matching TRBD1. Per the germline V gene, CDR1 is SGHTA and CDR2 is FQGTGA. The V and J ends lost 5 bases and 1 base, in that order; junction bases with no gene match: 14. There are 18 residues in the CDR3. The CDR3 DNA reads TGTGCCAGCAGCCGTCAAAGGGGGACAGGGACTACGAACACTGAAGCTTTCTTT. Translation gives CASSRQRGTGTTNTEAFF.

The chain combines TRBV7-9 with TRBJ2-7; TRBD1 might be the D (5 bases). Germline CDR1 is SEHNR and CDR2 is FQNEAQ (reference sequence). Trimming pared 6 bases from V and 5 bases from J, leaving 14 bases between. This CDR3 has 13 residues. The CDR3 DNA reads TGTGCCAGCAGGTCAGGGATTGGGAACGAGCAGTACTTC. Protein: CASRSGIGNEQYF.

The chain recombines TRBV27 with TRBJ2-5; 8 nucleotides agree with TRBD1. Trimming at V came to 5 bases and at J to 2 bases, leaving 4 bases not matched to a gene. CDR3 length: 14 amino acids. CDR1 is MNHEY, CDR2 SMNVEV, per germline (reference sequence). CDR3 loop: CASSATGGQETQYF. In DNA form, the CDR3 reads TGTGCCAGCAGTGCTACAGGGGGTCAAGAGACCCAGTACTTC.

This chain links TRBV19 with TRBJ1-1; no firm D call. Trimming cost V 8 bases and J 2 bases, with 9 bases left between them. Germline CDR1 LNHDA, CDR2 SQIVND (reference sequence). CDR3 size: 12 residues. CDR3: CASRDPNTEAFF. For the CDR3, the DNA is TGTGCCAGTCGGGATCCTAACACTGAAGCTTTCTTT.

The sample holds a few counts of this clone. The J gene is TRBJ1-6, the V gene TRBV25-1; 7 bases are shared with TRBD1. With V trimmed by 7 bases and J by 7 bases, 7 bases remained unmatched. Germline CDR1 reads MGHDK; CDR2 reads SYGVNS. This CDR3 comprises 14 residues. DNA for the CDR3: TGTGCCAGCACAGGACAGGCCCTCAATTCACCCCTCCACTTT. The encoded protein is CASTGQALNSPLHF.

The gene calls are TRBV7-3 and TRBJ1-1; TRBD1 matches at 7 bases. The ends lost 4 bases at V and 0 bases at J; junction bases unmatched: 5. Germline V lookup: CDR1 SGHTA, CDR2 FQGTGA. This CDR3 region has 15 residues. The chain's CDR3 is CASSSGQPMNTEAFF. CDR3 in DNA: TGTGCCAGCAGCTCGGGACAGCCCATGAACACTGAAGCTTTCTTT.

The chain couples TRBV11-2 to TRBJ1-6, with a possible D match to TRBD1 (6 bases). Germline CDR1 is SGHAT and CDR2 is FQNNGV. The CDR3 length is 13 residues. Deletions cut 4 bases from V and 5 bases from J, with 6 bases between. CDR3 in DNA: TGTGCCAGCAGCTGGACAGATAATTCACCCCTCCACTTT. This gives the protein CASSWTDNSPLHF.

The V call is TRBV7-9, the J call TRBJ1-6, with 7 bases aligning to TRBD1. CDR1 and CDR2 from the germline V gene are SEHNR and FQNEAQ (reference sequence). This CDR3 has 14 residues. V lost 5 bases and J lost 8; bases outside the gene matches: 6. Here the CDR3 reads CASSPSGGYSPLHF. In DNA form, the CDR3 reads TGTGCCAGCAGCCCGTCAGGGGGTTATTCACCCCTCCACTTT.

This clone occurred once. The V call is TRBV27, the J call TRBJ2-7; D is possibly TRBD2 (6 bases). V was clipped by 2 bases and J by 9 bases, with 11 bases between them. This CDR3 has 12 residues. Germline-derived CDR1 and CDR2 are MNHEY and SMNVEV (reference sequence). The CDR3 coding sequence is TGTGCCAGCAGTTTACCCGGGGGTGGGCAGTACTTC. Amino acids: CASSLPGGGQYF.

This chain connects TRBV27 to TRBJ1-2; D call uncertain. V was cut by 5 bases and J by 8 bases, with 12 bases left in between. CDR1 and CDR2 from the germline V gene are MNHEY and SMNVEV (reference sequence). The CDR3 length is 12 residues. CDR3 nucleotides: TGTGCCAGCAGTCCGAGGGATGGAGGCTACACCTTC. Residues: CASSPRDGGYTF.

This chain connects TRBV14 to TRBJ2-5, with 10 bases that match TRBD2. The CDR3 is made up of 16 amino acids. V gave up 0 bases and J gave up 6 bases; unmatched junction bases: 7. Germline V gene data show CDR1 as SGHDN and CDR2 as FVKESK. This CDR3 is CASSQDRGSGRKTQYF. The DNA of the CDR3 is TGTGCCAGCAGCCAAGATCGAGGTAGCGGGAGGAAGACCCAGTACTTC. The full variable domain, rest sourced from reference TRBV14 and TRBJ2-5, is EAGVTQFPSHSVIEKGQTVTLRCDPISGHDNLYWYRRVMGKEIKFLLHFVKESKQDESGMPNNRFLAERTGGTYSTLKVQPAELEDSGVYFCASSQDRGSGRKTQYFGPGTRLLVL.

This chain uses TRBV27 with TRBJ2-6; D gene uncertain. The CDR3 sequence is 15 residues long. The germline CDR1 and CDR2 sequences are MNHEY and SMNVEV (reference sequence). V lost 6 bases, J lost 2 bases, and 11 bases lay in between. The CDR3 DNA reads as TGTGCCAGCAGCCGAACTAAGACTGGGGCCAACGTCCTGACTTTC. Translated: CASSRTKTGANVLTF.

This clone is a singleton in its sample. The CDR3 sequence: CASSDTGTHEQYF. In nucleotides, the CDR3 is TGTGCCAGCAGCGATACAGGGACCCACGAGCAGTACTTC. V gene TRBV4-2 combines with J gene TRBJ2-7; tentatively, D is TRBD1 (6 bases). CDR1 and CDR2 (germline): LGHNA, YNFKEQ. Trimming pared 5 bases from V and 5 bases from J, leaving 13 bases between. This CDR3 spans 13 amino acids.

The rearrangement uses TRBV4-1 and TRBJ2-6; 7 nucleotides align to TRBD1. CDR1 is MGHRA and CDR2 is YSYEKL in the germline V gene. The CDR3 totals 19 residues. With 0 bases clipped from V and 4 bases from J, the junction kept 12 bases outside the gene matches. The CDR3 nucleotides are TGCGCCAGCAGCCAAGAAGTCGGCAGGGGGACCTTAGGGGCCAACGTCCTGACTTTC. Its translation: CASSQEVGRGTLGANVLTF.

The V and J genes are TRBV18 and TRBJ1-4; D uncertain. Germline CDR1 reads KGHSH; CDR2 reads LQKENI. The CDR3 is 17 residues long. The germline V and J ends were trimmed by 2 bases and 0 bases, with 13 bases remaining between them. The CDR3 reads CASSPTQGSATNEKLFF. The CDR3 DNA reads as TGTGCCAGCTCACCAACGCAAGGATCTGCAACTAATGAAAAACTGTTTTTT.

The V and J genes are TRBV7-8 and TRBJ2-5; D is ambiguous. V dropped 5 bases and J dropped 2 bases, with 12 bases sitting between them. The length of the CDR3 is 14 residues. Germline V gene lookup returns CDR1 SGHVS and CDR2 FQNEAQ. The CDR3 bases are TGTGCCAGCAGCCCCCGTATGGTACAAGAGACCCAGTACTTC. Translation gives CASSPRMVQETQYF.